This T cell receptor beta chain appears in the sequencing data of a study of cytomegalovirus exposure and HLA in healthy donors. Points from the study as a whole: Being productive about 90% or about 30% of the time was typical of most TCR beta V segments in an earlier analysis. According to the study, 160 or so TCR beta chains were cytomegalovirus-associated. A later analysis, which compared TCR beta chains of equal frequency, found the HLA-associated ones more clonally expanded.

To note about this clone: The antigen is undetermined.

In the PCR, 60 Vbeta and 13 Jbeta primers were used. TCRdb keeps only in-frame clones here, not all; method: immunoSEQ multiplex PCR. The data show 60,000 to 70,000 clones, with roughly 75% seen just once and over 7.5% held by the top ten. The V and J ends lost 1 base and 0 bases respectively, with 3 bases between them. The V gene's germline CDR1 is LGHNA and CDR2 YNFKEQ. The CDR3 length is 14 residues. Nominally healthy donors provided the samples, though records likely missed some immune exposures. This receptor was obtained from a man in his sixties in good health and CMV-seropositive. The chain recombines TRBV4-2 with TRBJ2-2; no clear D gene. Sequencing was performed on PBMCs. The CDR3 sequence is CASSQAANTGELFF. The CDR3 region has the DNA TGTGCCAGCAGCCAAGCGGCGAACACCGGGGAGCTGTTTTTT.